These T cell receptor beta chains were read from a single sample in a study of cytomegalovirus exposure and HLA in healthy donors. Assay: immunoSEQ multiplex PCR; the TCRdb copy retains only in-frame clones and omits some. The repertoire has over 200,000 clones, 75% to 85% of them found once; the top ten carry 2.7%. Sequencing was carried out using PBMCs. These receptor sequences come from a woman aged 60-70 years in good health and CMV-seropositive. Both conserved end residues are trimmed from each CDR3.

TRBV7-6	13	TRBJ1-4	ASSLQGSGEEKLF
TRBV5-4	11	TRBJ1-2	ASSEGGDYGYT
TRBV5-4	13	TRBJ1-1	ASSLGRQGRTEAF
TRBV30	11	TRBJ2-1	AWSQFRGNEQF
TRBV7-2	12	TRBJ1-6	ASSLGQDNSPLH
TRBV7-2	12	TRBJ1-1	ASSLAAWRTEAF
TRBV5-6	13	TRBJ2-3	ASRFGVPLTDTQY
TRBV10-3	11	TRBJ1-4	ATSTGSDEKLF
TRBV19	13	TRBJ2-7	ASSIRQGGSYEQY
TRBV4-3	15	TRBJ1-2	ASSQAGQTNANYGYT
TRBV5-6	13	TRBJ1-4	ASSRRVTGGEKLF
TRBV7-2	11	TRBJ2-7	ASSYDRGREQY
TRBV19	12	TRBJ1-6	ASSILTGDSPLH
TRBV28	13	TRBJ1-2	ASSLYYVGDTGYT
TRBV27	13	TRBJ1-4	ARPELGQATEKLF
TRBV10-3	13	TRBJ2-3	AINMGLAGADTQY
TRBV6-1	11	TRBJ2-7	AIHRGQGSEQY
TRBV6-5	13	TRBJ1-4	ASSYSRTGAEKLF
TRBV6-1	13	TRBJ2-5	ASRLPGTSGSSQY
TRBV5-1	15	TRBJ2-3	ASSFIILAGGPDTQY
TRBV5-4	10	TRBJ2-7	ASSGRSYEQY
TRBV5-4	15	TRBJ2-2	ASSLGRGGDTAGELF
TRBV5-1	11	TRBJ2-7	ASSLAGGIEQY
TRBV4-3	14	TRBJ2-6	ASSQEIGAGANVLT
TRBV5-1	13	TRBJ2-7	ASSLDPGTFYEQY
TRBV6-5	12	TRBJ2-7	ASSRPGQSYEQY
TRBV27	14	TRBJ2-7	ASSRDGLAGLYEQY
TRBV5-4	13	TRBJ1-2	ASSLDRGSAYGYT
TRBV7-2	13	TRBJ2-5	ASSTNSGGQETQY
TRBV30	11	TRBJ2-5	AWTFGGWETQY
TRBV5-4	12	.	ASSFPDSTYEQY
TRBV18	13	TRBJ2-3	ASSPFGIGTDTQY
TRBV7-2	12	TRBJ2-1	ASSRSGADNEQF
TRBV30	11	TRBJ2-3	AWGGLLKDTQY
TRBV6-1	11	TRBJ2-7	ASSLGQATEQY
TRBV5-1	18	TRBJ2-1	ASSSYGTSGRTEPYNEQF
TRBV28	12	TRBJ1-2	ASTQGGTGNGYT
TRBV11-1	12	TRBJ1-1	ASTRTDGNTEAF
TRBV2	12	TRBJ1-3	ASSTGTWGNTIY